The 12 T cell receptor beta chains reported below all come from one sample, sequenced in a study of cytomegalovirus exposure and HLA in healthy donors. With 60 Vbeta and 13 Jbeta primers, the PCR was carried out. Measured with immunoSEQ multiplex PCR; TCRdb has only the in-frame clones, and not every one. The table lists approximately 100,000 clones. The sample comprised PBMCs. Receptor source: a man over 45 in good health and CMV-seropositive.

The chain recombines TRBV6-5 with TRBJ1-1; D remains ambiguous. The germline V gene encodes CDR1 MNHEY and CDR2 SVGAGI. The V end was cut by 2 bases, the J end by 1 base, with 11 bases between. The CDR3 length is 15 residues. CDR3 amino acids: CASSYALTANTEAFF. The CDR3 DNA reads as TGTGCCAGCAGTTACGCGTTAACAGCGAACACTGAAGCTTTCTTT.

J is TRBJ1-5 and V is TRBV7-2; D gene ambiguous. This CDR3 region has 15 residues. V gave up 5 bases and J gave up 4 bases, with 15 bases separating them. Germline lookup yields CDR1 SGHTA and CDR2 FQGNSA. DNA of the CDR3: TGTGCCAGCAGCCCATCTCTGGTCCTAAATCAGCCCCAGCATTTT. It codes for CASSPSLVLNQPQHF.

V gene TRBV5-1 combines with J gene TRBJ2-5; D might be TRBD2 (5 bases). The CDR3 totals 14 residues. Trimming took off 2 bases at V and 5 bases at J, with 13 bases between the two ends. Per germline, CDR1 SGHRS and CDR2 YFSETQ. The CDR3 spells CASSFQTSLETQYF. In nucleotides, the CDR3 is TGCGCCAGCAGCTTCCAAACTAGTCTGGAGACCCAGTACTTC.

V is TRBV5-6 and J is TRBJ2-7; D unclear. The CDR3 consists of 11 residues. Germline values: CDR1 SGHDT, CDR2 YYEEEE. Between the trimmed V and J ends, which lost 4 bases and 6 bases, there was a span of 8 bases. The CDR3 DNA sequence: TGTGCCAGCAGCCGCGTTGGCGAGCAGTACTTC. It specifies CASSRVGEQYF.

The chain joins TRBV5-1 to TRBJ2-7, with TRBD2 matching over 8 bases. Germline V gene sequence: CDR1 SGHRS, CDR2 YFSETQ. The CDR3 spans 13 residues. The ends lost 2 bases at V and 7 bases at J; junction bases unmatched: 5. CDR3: CASSFGRGAEQYF. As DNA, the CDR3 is TGCGCCAGCAGCTTTGGGCGGGGGGCGGAGCAGTACTTC.

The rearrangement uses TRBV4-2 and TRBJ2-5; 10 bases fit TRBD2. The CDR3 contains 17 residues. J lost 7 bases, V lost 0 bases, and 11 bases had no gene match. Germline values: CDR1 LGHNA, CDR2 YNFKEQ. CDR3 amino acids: CASSQEGAGGSDGTQYF. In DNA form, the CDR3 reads TGTGCCAGCAGCCAAGAAGGAGCGGGAGGGTCCGATGGGACCCAGTACTTC.

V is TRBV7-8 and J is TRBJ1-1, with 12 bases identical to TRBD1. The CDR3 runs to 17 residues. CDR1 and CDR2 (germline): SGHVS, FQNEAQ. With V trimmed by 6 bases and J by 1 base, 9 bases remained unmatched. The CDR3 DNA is TGTGCCAGCAGATATGGGACAGGGGGCGTAAAGAACACTGAAGCTTTCTTT. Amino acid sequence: CASRYGTGGVKNTEAFF.

CDR3 amino acids: CASSPGTSVTGELFF. The CDR3 DNA is TGTGCCAGCAGTCCCGGGACTAGCGTTACGGGGGAGCTGTTTTTT. This chain links TRBV5-4 with TRBJ2-2, with 10 bases aligning to TRBD2. Looked up from germline, CDR1 is SGHNT and CDR2 is YYREEE (reference sequence). This CDR3 has 15 amino acids. V lost 5 bases and J lost 8; bases outside the gene matches: 9.

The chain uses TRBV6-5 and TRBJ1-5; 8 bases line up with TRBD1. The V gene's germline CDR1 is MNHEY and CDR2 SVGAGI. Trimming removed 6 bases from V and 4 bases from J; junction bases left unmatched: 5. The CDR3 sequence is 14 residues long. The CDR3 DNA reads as TGTGCCAGCAGCCATGGACAGGGTAATCAGCCCCAGCATTTT. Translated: CASSHGQGNQPQHF.

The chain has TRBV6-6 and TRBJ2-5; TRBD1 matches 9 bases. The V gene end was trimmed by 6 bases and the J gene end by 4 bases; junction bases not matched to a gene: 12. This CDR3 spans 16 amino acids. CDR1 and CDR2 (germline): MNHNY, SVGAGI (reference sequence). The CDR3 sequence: CASRYLQGAQGETQYF. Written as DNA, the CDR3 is TGTGCCAGCAGGTATCTACAGGGGGCCCAGGGAGAGACCCAGTACTTC.

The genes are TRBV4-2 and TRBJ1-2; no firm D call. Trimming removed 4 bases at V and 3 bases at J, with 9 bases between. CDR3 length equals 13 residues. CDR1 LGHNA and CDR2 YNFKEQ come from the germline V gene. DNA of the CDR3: TGTGCCAGCAGCCTGGAGAGGGACTATGGCTACACCTTC. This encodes CASSLERDYGYTF.

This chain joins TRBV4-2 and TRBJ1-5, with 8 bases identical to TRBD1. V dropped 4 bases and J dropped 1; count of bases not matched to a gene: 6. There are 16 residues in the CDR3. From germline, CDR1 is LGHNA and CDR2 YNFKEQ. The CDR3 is CASSPGTGPSNQPQHF. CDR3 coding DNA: TGTGCCAGCAGCCCGGGGACAGGCCCCAGCAATCAGCCCCAGCATTTT.